One and the same sample provided the 7 T cell receptor beta chains below, sequenced in a study of preoperative IRX-2 immunotherapy in early breast cancer (dated by TCRdb to the late 2010s). In the paper's terms, the treatment or condition label means: preoperative locoregional IRX-2 cytokine immunotherapy. The method was the immunoSEQ multiplex PCR assay. TCRdb took this table from immuneACCESS and kept in-frame rearrangements with V and J called. Such tables lack part of the clones; where checked against another copy, unresolved V genes explain under half of the gap, and the rest is unexplained. The sample table lists over 9,500 clones, around 75% of them with a count of one. Of the sample, 5.6% is held by the ten largest clones. The input for sequencing was lymph node tissue, taken before IRX-2 immunotherapy. All receptors come from a human donor with breast cancer.

This chain joins TRBV7-1 and TRBJ1-1, with D uncertain. TRBV7-1 counts as an open reading frame of uncertain function. CDR3 length: 15 residues. With 5 bases removed from V and 6 bases from J, the gap between germline ends came to 19 bases. The CDR3 DNA follows: TGTGCCAGCAGCCCTCGTCTTTCCCCCGAATCTGAAGCTTTCTTT. Translating it yields CASSPRLSPESEAFF.

The rearrangement uses TRBV11-3 and TRBJ1-1, with D possibly being TRBD1 (5 bases). Germline V lookup: CDR1 SGHNT, CDR2 YENEEA. CDR3 length: 14 residues. V was cut by 3 bases and J by 4 bases, with 12 bases left in between. The CDR3, as DNA: TGTGCCAGCAGCTTGAAGTCCGGGGGCACTGAAGCTTTCTTT. Translation: CASSLKSGGTEAFF.

The V and J genes are TRBV29-1 and TRBJ2-1; 7 bases map to TRBD2. The length of the CDR3 is 14 residues. The ends lost 1 base at V and 2 bases at J; junction bases unmatched: 2. Germline assignment: CDR1 SQVTM and CDR2 ANQGSEA. The chain's CDR3 is CSVEGRETYNEQFF. The DNA for the CDR3 is TGCAGCGTTGAAGGGCGGGAGACCTACAATGAGCAGTTCTTC.

The chain couples TRBV28 to TRBJ1-1; D might be TRBD1 (6 bases). This CDR3 is built from 15 residues. The germline V and J ends were trimmed by 2 bases and 0 bases, with 10 bases remaining between them. Germline V gives CDR1 MDHEN, CDR2 SYDVKM. CDR3 region: CASSLQGTLNTEAFF. CDR3 DNA sequence: TGTGCCAGCAGTTTACAGGGGACGTTGAACACTGAAGCTTTCTTT.

The chain is built from TRBV29-1 and TRBJ2-7; D might be TRBD1 (6 bases). Trimming took off 3 bases at V and 6 bases at J, with 12 bases between the two ends. This CDR3 comprises 12 residues. Germline V CDR1 and CDR2: SQVTM, ANQGSEA. The CDR3 here is CSVEGQWSEQYF. DNA of the CDR3: TGCAGCGTTGAGGGACAATGGTCCGAGCAGTACTTC.

V gene TRBV12-5 combines with J gene TRBJ2-3; 8 bases fit TRBD2. This CDR3 contains 14 residues. The trim removed 8 bases at V and 4 bases at J, leaving 8 bases unmatched. Germline values: CDR1 LGHNT, CDR2 FRNRAP. The CDR3 DNA sequence: TGTGCTAGTACCAGGGGACTAGTGGCAGATACGCAGTATTTT. Translated, it gives CASTRGLVADTQYF.

The rearrangement uses TRBV28 and TRBJ2-6; D call uncertain. Germline V gene sequence: CDR1 MDHEN, CDR2 SYDVKM. V was clipped by 8 bases and J by 2 bases, with 13 bases between them. CDR3 size: 15 residues. Here the CDR3 DNA reads TGTGCCAGCTTTCCTACCACGGCTGGGGCCAACGTCCTGACTTTC. Translation gives CASFPTTAGANVLTF. Using reference TRBV28 and TRBJ2-6 for the parts outside the CDR3, the full variable domain is DVKVTQSSRYLVKRTGEKVFLECVQDMDHENMFWYRQDPGLGLRLIYFSYDVKMKEKGDIPEGYSVSREKKERFSLILESASTNQTSMYLCASFPTTAGANVLTFGAGSRLTVL.